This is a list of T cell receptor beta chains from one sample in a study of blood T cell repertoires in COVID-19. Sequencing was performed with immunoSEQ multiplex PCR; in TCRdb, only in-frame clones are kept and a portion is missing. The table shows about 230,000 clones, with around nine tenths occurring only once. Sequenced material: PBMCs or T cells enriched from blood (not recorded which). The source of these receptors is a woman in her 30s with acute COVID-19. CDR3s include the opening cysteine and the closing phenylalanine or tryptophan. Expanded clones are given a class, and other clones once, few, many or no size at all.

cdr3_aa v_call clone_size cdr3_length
CASSPVRGGAQYF TRBV11-1 - 13
CASRWADGTGDTEAFF TRBV21-1 - 16
CASSLYPLAGVAYQETQYF TRBV7-2 once 19
CASSLTGTLMAYEQYF TRBV28 - 16
CASSLARGRLEAFF TRBV7-2 - 14
CATSRESGGADTQYF TRBV15 - 15
CASSSTARINYGYTF TRBV7-9 - 15
CSVEQPGRGYGYTF TRBV29-1 - 14
CASSPRGSQDEQFF TRBV9 - 14
CASSLRVNTEAFF TRBV12-3/TRBV12-4 - 13
CASREQSGVGTEAFF TRBV2 - 15
CASSFPYQPQHF TRBV6-5 few 12
CASSPGTTSYEQYF TRBV18 - 14
CASSDSRGNTEAFF TRBV2 - 14
CASSLDRGSNEKLFF TRBV7-2 - 15
CASSIAQGFQPQHF TRBV19 - 14
CASAFRGSGGYTF TRBV3-1/TRBV3-2 - 13
CASSLDLSRTTEAFF TRBV5-1 - 15
CASSLGLAGSTDTQYF TRBV5-6 - 16
CASSISGTGSTDTQYF TRBV19 - 16